These 27 T cell receptor beta chains were sequenced from one sample in a study of blood T cells in healthy people across ages. A second PCR of 7 to 11 cycles used a sample-barcoded 5' primer and a J-beta primer mix. In TCRdb, the 5' RACE reads were re-called with MiXCR into one record per CDR3 protein. This sample yields some 900,000 distinct CDR3 sequences, of which about 44% are seen a single time; 13% belongs to the top ten. The source material was blood. The receptors stem from a man aged 25-45 years in good health.

V and J are TRBV9 and TRBJ2-1; D is uncertain. CDR3 size: 11 residues. Germline V gene lookup returns CDR1 SGDLS and CDR2 YYNGEE. V lost 0 bases and J 9 bases, leaving 4 bases between the germline ends. CDR3 DNA: TGTGCCAGCAGCGTAGATCTTGAGCAGTTCTTC. Translating gives CASSVDLEQFF. The variable domain in full, with the rest retrieved from reference TRBV9 and TRBJ2-1, is DSGVTQTPKHLITATGQRVTLRCSPRSGDLSVYWYQQSLDQGLQFLIQYYNGEERAKGNILERFSAQQFPDLHSELNLSSLELGDSALYFCASSVDLEQFFGPGTRLTVL.

The rearrangement links TRBV28 to TRBJ1-1; D is unclear. This CDR3 region has 16 residues. Germline loops: CDR1 MDHEN, CDR2 SYDVKM. V was clipped by 7 bases and J by 3 bases, with 21 bases between them. The CDR3 reads CASTLTKETPDTEAFF. CDR3 DNA sequence: TGTGCCAGCACCCTTACGAAGGAAACACCTGACACTGAAGCTTTCTTT.

This clonotype was observed a few times. The chain couples TRBV29-1 to TRBJ2-7; D is ambiguous. CDR3 length equals 11 residues. CDR1 is SQVTM and CDR2 is ANQGSEA in the germline V gene. V was shortened by 7 bases and J by 4 bases, with 11 bases between the two germline ends. The CDR3: CSGVIGYEQYF. The CDR3 DNA is TGCAGCGGTGTGATCGGGTACGAGCAGTACTTC.

A remark on this clonotype: Being one base from a much bigger clone, this may be a read error. The J gene is TRBJ2-7, the V gene TRBV25-1; D ambiguous. CDR3 length equals 13 residues. The germline V gene encodes CDR1 MGHDK and CDR2 SYGVNS. V was cut by 8 bases and J by 5 bases, with 16 bases left in between. In DNA form, the CDR3 reads TGTGCCAGCGGCTCCGGTGGTGGCGACGAGCAGTACTTC. It yields the protein CASGSGGGDEQYF.

The chain uses TRBV28 and TRBJ1-5, with TRBD1 matching over 8 bases. CDR1 MDHEN and CDR2 SYDVKM come from the germline V gene. There are 14 residues in the CDR3. V shed 5 bases and J 6 bases; nucleotides not matched to a gene: 6. The chain's CDR3 is CASSPQQGGQPQHF. CDR3 nucleotide sequence: TGTGCCAGCAGTCCCCAACAGGGGGGTCAGCCCCAGCATTTT.

Only a few counts were recorded for this clonotype. The J gene is TRBJ2-3, the V gene TRBV10-3; 7 bases map to TRBD2. Per the germline V gene, CDR1 is ENHRY and CDR2 is SYGVKD. V trimming: 8 bases; J trimming: 0 bases; junction bases outside the gene matches: 11. The CDR3 consists of 16 residues. The CDR3 sequence: CAIGRGGASSTDTQYF. The CDR3 DNA is TGTGCCATCGGTCGCGGGGGAGCATCTAGCACAGATACGCAGTATTTT.

This clonotype has just a few counts. V usage is TRBV7-2 and J usage is TRBJ2-1; the match to TRBD2 covers 8 bases. CDR1 is SGHTA, CDR2 FQGNSA, per germline. With V trimmed by 3 bases and J by 9 bases, 4 bases remained unmatched. This CDR3 has 13 amino acids. CDR3 coding DNA: TGTGCCAGCAGCTTCGGGGGGGCTCGTGAGCAGTTCTTC. This sequence encodes CASSFGGAREQFF. Supplemented by reference TRBV7-2 and TRBJ2-1, the full variable domain reads GAGVSQSPSNKVTEKGKDVELRCDPISGHTALYWYRQSLGQGLEFLIYFQGNSAPDKSGLPSDRFSAERTGGSVSTLTIQRTQQEDSAVYLCASSFGGAREQFFGPGTRLTVL.

Notes on this clonotype: The junction differs from germline at one of its ends, possibly a read error. This chain joins TRBV28 and TRBJ1-2; 12 bases map to TRBD1. Germline CDR1 MDHEN, CDR2 SYDVKM. This CDR3 has 17 amino acids. In nucleotides, the CDR3 is TGTGTCAGCAGCCCAGGGGGACAGGGGGCTCGAGGCTATGGCTACACCTTC. Encoded protein: CVSSPGGQGARGYGYTF.

The CDR3 sequence is CSAEGSSPHNEQFF. In DNA, the CDR3 is TGCAGTGCAGAGGGATCATCCCCCCACAATGAGCAGTTCTTC. The chain joins TRBV20-1 to TRBJ2-1; possible D gene TRBD2, 5 bases. V shed 6 bases and J shed 5 bases, with 17 bases lying between them. The CDR3 consists of 14 residues. Germline V gene sequence: CDR1 DFQATT, CDR2 SNEGSKA (reference sequence).

The chain employs TRBV3-1 and TRBJ1-2, with unresolved D. Germline V gives CDR1 LGHDT, CDR2 YNNKEL (reference sequence). CDR3 length equals 14 residues. V dropped 2 bases and J dropped 4 bases, with 11 bases sitting between them. In DNA form, the CDR3 reads TGTGCCAGCAGCCAACTTGCAAAGACCTATGGCTACACCTTC. It is translated as CASSQLAKTYGYTF.

This clonotype was recorded once. The V and J genes are TRBV20-1 and TRBJ1-2; tentative D call: TRBD1 (6 bases). Trimming cost V 6 bases and J 5 bases, with 19 bases left between them. The CDR3 is 14 residues long. Germline V lookup: CDR1 DFQATT, CDR2 SNEGSKA (reference sequence). The CDR3 DNA is TGCAGTGCCGTTGCAGGGGTAGGGGAGTATGGCTACACCTTC. This translates into CSAVAGVGEYGYTF.

The table lists this clonotype with a few counts. This chain joins TRBV5-1 and TRBJ2-3; D remains ambiguous. The CDR3 spans 16 residues. From germline, CDR1 is SGHRS and CDR2 YFSETQ. Trimming pared 0 bases from V and 0 bases from J, leaving 11 bases between. For the CDR3, the DNA is TGCGCCAGCAGCTTGGGGGCCCTATCTAGCACAGATACGCAGTATTTT. This codes for CASSLGALSSTDTQYF.

This chain connects TRBV7-9 to TRBJ2-7, with no clear D. Germline V CDR1 and CDR2: SEHNR, FQNEAQ (reference sequence). The CDR3 loop spans 13 amino acids. Trimming left V 5 bases short and J 4 bases short, with 12 bases between. The CDR3 loop is CASSALLGYEQYF. For the CDR3, the DNA is TGTGCCAGCAGCGCGTTACTGGGGTACGAGCAGTACTTC.

This clonotype was counted between two and nine times. The rearrangement joins TRBV29-1 to TRBJ2-7; possibly TRBD1 for D (5 bases). Germline CDR1 reads SQVTM; CDR2 reads ANQGSEA. V was clipped by 4 bases and J by 3 bases, with 13 bases between them. The CDR3 has 13 residues. CDR3 sequence: CSVVGREDYEQYF. The CDR3 DNA reads TGCAGCGTTGTTGGCAGGGAAGACTACGAGCAGTACTTC.

Points on this clonotype: This may be a read error: a much more frequent sequence differs by one nucleotide. J is TRBJ2-7 and V is TRBV5-1, with unresolved D. V was shortened by 0 bases and J by 6 bases, with 7 bases between the two germline ends. The CDR3 covers 12 residues. Germline CDR1 SGHRS, CDR2 YFSETQ. The CDR3 here is CASSLDPGEQYF. In DNA form, the CDR3 reads TGCGCCAGCAGCTTGGATCCGGGCGAGCAGTACTTC.

This clonotype was found a few times. The rearrangement uses TRBV20-1 and TRBJ2-7; no definite D call. The CDR3 runs to 13 residues. Per germline, CDR1 DFQATT and CDR2 SNEGSKA (reference sequence). Deletions cut 5 bases from V and 1 base from J, with 12 bases between. The CDR3 nucleotides read TGCAGTGCTGGCGGCGATTGGTCCTACGAGCAGTACTTC. Protein product: CSAGGDWSYEQYF.

This clonotype was recorded a few times. The chain has TRBV27 and TRBJ2-1; TRBD2 matches at 8 bases. CDR1 and CDR2 from the germline V gene are MNHEY and SMNVEV (reference sequence). J lost 4 bases, V lost 7 bases, and 6 bases had no gene match. The CDR3 has 14 amino acids. CDR3 amino acids: CASTPGGLYNEQFF. As DNA, the CDR3 is TGTGCCAGCACCCCGGGGGGGCTTTACAATGAGCAGTTCTTC.

The J gene is TRBJ2-3, the V gene TRBV11-3; D is perhaps TRBD1 or TRBD2 (5 bases each). Germline lookup yields CDR1 SGHNT and CDR2 YENEEA. There are 16 residues in the CDR3. Trimming shortened V by 5 bases and J by 4 bases, and 19 bases separated the two germline ends. The CDR3 loop reads CASSISSALGADTQYF. The CDR3 nucleotides are TGTGCCAGCAGCATATCATCAGCGCTGGGGGCAGATACGCAGTATTTT.

This rearrangement joins TRBV3-1 to TRBJ2-7; the D gene could be TRBD1 or TRBD2 (5 bases each). The CDR3 is 13 residues long. The germline CDR1 and CDR2 sequences are LGHDT and YNNKEL (reference sequence). The V gene lost 1 base and the J gene lost 6 bases, with 10 bases spanning the gap. CDR3 in amino acids: CASSQVPGSEQYF. The CDR3 nucleotides read TGTGCCAGCAGCCAAGTCCCAGGGAGCGAGCAGTACTTC.

This sequence joins TRBV3-1 and TRBJ1-2, with TRBD1 identical over 8 bases. The germline V gene has CDR1 LGHDT and CDR2 YNNKEL (reference sequence). V lost 2 bases and J lost 0; bases outside the gene matches: 5. This CDR3 has 16 residues. CDR3 nucleotide sequence: TGTGCCAGCAGCCAACCGGACAGGGAAGCTAACTATGGCTACACCTTC. Protein: CASSQPDREANYGYTF.

This chain connects TRBV6-6 to TRBJ1-2; D may be TRBD1 (5 bases). The CDR3 loop spans 14 amino acids. Deletions cut 0 bases from V and 3 bases from J, with 8 bases between. In germline, CDR1 is MNHNY, CDR2 SVGAGI (reference sequence). CDR3 coding DNA: TGTGCCAGCAGTTACTCGGCAGGGTACTATGGCTACACCTTC. It is translated as CASSYSAGYYGYTF.

The rearrangement joins TRBV7-9 to TRBJ1-2; D gene ambiguous. The CDR3 contains 14 residues. Trimming removed 8 bases at V and 4 bases at J, with 17 bases between. The V gene's germline CDR1 is SEHNR and CDR2 FQNEAQ (reference sequence). The CDR3, as DNA: TGTGCCAGCGGCGGGGTTGGGGAAGTCTATGGCTACACCTTC. It codes for CASGGVGEVYGYTF.

This chain uses TRBV6-9 with TRBJ2-2; a weak D match, TRBD1 (5 bases). CDR1 MNHGY and CDR2 SVAAGI come from the germline V gene. The CDR3 has 15 residues. Trimming shortened V by 8 bases and J by 2 bases, and 15 bases separated the two germline ends. CDR3 in DNA: TGTGCCAGCGTCCATCTACAGGTTAACACCGGGGAGCTGTTTTTT. As protein: CASVHLQVNTGELFF.

As concerns this clonotype: The junction departs from germline at one end; a sequencing error may be responsible. The chain uses TRBV27 and TRBJ2-1; 9 bases agree with TRBD2. This CDR3 has 16 amino acids. CDR1 MNHEY and CDR2 SMNVEV come from the germline V gene (reference sequence). CDR3 loop: CASSLSGAGGYNEQFF. The CDR3 region has the DNA TGTGCCAGTAGTTTATCAGGAGCGGGAGGTTACAATGAGCAGTTCTTC.

As to this clonotype: The junction shows a germline mismatch at one end, possibly a read error. The chain uses TRBV10-3 and TRBJ2-5; no definite D call. Germline CDR1 and CDR2: ENHRY and SYGVKD. This CDR3 region has 13 residues. CDR3 sequence: CAITRGGQGTQYF. The CDR3 DNA reads as TGTGCCATCACCCGAGGCGGCCAAGGGACCCAGTACTTC.

A few counts support this clonotype. The chain joins TRBV20-1 to TRBJ1-2, with a possible D match to TRBD1 (5 bases). Germline CDR1 and CDR2: DFQATT and SNEGSKA (reference sequence). The CDR3 sequence is 14 residues long. V lost 5 bases and J 4 bases, leaving 17 bases between the germline ends. The CDR3 bases are TGCAGTGCTTCTCCACTTTTTGACAGCTATGGCTACACCTTC. Its protein product is CSASPLFDSYGYTF.

This clonotype was seen a few times. The chain has TRBV7-2 and TRBJ2-1; D may be TRBD1 (6 bases). In germline, CDR1 is SGHTA, CDR2 FQGNSA. The germline V and J ends were trimmed by 1 base and 6 bases, with 10 bases remaining between them. CDR3 length: 14 amino acids. CDR3 protein: CASSLVPRGNEQFF. CDR3 DNA: TGTGCCAGCAGCTTAGTTCCCAGGGGCAATGAGCAGTTCTTC.